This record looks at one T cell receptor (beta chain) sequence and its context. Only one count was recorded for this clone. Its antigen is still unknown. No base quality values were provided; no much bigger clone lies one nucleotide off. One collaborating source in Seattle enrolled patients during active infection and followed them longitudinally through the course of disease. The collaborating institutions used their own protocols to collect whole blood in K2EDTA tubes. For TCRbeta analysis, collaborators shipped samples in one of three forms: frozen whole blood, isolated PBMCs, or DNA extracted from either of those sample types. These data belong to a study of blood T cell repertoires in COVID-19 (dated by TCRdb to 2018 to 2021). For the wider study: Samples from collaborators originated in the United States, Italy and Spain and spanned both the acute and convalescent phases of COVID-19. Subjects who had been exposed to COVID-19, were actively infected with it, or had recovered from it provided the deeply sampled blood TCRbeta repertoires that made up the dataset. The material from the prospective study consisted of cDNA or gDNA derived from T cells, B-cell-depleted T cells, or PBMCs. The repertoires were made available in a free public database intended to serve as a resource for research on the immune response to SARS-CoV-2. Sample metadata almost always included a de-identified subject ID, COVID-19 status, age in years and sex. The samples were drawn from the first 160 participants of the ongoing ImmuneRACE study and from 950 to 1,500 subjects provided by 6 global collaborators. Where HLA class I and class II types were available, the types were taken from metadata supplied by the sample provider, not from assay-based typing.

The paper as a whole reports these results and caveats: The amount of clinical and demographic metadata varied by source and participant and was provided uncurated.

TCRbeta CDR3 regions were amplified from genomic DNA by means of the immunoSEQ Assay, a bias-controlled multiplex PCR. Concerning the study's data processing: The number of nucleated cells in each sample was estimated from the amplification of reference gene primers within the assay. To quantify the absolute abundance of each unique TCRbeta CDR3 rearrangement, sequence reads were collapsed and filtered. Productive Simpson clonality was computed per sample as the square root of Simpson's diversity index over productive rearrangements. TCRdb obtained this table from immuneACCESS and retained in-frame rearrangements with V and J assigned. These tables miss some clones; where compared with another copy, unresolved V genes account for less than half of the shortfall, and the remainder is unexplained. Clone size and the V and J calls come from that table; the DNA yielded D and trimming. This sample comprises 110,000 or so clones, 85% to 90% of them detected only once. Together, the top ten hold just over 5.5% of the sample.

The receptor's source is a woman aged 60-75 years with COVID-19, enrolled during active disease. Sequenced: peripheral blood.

The nucleotide sequence is TGTGCCAGCAGTACCCAGGGTCTCGAGCAGTACTTC. This gives the protein CASSTQGLEQYF. The sequence joins TRBV27 to TRBJ2-7; TRBD1 is a weak D gene call, 5 bases matching. Spanning cysteine to phenylalanine, the CDR3 consists of 12 amino acids. The retained sequence is limited to the CDR3, 36 bases, with the frame set at the first base. Relative to germline, V is 5 bases shorter and J is 6 bases shorter, with 11 bases between their ends. According to the germline V gene (reference sequence), CDR1 reads MNHEY and CDR2 reads SMNVEV.